The text below deals with one TCR beta chain. Using immunoSEQ multiplex PCR, the repertoire was profiled, and TCRdb retains in-frame clones only, with some absent. Of tens of thousands of clones listed, more than 75% were seen once; the top ten hold 12% to 15%. The ends were cut back, 2 bases at V and 8 bases at J, with 15 bases in the middle. Germline-derived CDR1 and CDR2 are SNHLY and FYNNEI. This CDR3 region has 14 residues. The sample originates from a study of blood T cell repertoires in COVID-19. Study-level background: Researchers got acute and convalescent COVID-19 samples from the United States, Italy and Spain. Sources were T cells, B-cell-depleted T cells, or PBMCs; the material itself was cDNA or gDNA.

The V call is TRBV2, the J call TRBJ1-2, with a tentative D call TRBD1 (6 bases). Sequenced: peripheral blood. The source is a man between 65 and 80 years old with acute or convalescent COVID-19. The chain's CDR3 is CASSEFGGAEGYTF. CDR3 DNA sequence: TGTGCCAGCAGTGAATTTGGGGGCGCAGAAGGCTACACCTTC.